This T cell receptor beta chain was captured in a study of regulatory T cells in long-lasting Graves disease (dated by TCRdb to about 2021). A note on the overall study: Antithyroid drugs had been taken for less than 3 months by newly diagnosed Graves' disease patients. Persistent Graves' disease patients were compared with newly diagnosed Graves' disease patients by peripheral blood TCR sequencing and RNA sequencing. The study was conducted in China and was registered as a clinical trial. TCR sequencing covered 13 persistent and some 20 newly diagnosed Graves' disease patients, 33 samples in total.

Per the publication, the time point label means: newly diagnosed GD, antithyroid drugs for less than 3 months. For both TCR sequencing and RNA sequencing, RNA was extracted from PBMCs in TRIzol. The diagnosis of Graves' disease followed American Thyroid Association guidelines. Patients were recruited from an endocrinology department in Xi'an, China. From each patient, nine milliliters of peripheral blood was collected into an EDTA anticoagulant tube. Ficoll Paque Plus density gradient separation was used to isolate PBMCs, and no further T cell sorting was done. An Agilent 2100 Bioanalyzer and agarose gel were used to check RNA quality, while a NanoDrop 2000 measured RNA concentration. Many counts were recorded for this clonotype. This receptor's antigen is unknown. One base away there is no much larger clone; base qualities are not given. The full study reports these points: TRBV28, TRBJ1-2 and TRBJ2-5 were preferentially used in persistent disease, while TRBV20-1 and TRBJ2-1 were favored in newly diagnosed disease. Compared with newly diagnosed patients, patients with persistent Graves' disease had lower TCR Shannon entropy and fewer highly expanded clones, which suggests clonal expansion. The authors acknowledged the small sample size as a limitation that may reduce accuracy. Patients with persistent disease shared more public clonotypes (around 2,500) than newly diagnosed patients did (nearly 1,000). Only peripheral blood was studied, because thyroid tissue, the primary lesion, was inaccessible. Only the TCR beta chain was sequenced and analyzed.

CDR1 SGHAT and CDR2 FQNNGV are derived from the germline V gene. Unmatched junction bases come to 2, with V trimmed by 3 bases and J by 4 bases. The CDR3 measures 14 amino acids from cysteine to phenylalanine. The read is trimmed to its CDR3 DNA, 42 bases read in frame from base 1. The library was obtained by multiplex PCR. Instrument used: Illumina HiSeq 4000. iRepertoire HTBI primers and Arm-PCR amplification of CDR3 regions were used to construct TCR beta libraries. PCR products were gel purified before sequencing. The authors' pipeline ran thus. Gene usage analysis of CDR3 amino acid clonotypes relied on the roughly 67 TRBV and about 15 TRBJ segments identified across samples. Filtered high-quality paired reads were merged into contigs using COPE and FqMerger. BLAST was used to align contigs to IMGT TRBV, TRBD and TRBJ reference genes, and CDR3 was defined according to IMGT. Any clonotype with a frequency above 0.1% was classified as a highly expanded clone. Shannon entropy was used to measure repertoire diversity, and the Gini coefficient was used to measure V-J evenness. Clonotypes shared by more than one individual were considered public. TCRdb ran its own pipeline on the public reads, namely fastp trimming at Q25 and MiXCR clone calling, and kept in-frame beta chains. Rows are unified per CDR3 protein, each entry keeping the most common DNA and genes. The V and J calls, along with clone size, are taken from TCRdb and not from the paper's own processing. The sample yields roughly 500,000 distinct CDR3 sequences; roughly 14% were counted once. The leading ten clones occupy about 10% of the sample.

A further study also used this sample, focusing on T cells in Graves' hyperthyroidism and ophthalmopathy. The second investigation adds: Graves' hyperthyroidism was defined as stable when no progression to ophthalmopathy occurred over 18 months of follow-up. Hyperthyroidism patients were newly diagnosed, with disease duration under 2 months, and aged 18 to 65 years. Exclusion was applied to patients with uncontrolled infections, other autoimmune diseases, pregnancy or lactation. Diagnoses were based on clinical symptoms, serum thyroxine and TRAb, thyroid ultrasound and orbital computed tomography. The first round of RT-PCR for the TCR CDR3 was performed with the HTBI primer set and the Qiagen OneStep RT-PCR kit. Most expanded thyroid clonotypes (frequency above 0.001) were also found in blood, which suggests that blood repertoires may mirror thyroid immune responses. A model built on a 13 V-J signature distinguished ophthalmopathy from stable hyperthyroidism, reaching roughly 88% sensitivity and about 81% specificity in cross-validation and 80%/75% in testing. In validation, progression to ophthalmopathy was predicted by the model with nearly 71% sensitivity and 72% to 85% specificity, a median of around 6.5 months before onset. To identify distinguishing TCR V-J signatures, a discovery cohort of some 100 patients was used, comprising fewer than 45 with Graves' ophthalmopathy and some 60 with stable Graves' hyperthyroidism. Prospective prediction of ophthalmopathy was tested in an independent validation cohort of about 19 hyperthyroidism patients and 17 patients who later progressed to ophthalmopathy. The 75 to 100 discovery patients were randomly split 7:3 into training and test sets. In roughly six Graves' hyperthyroidism patients, the study also compared T-cell repertoires from thyroid tissue with T-cell repertoires from blood. Following sampling, methimazole starting at 30 mg daily was given to hyperthyroidism patients, and high-dose intravenous methylprednisolone was given to ophthalmopathy patients. The libraries were constructed in a second round of multiplex PCR and then size-selected and purified. The libraries were sequenced on an Illumina HiSeq2000 using paired-end 100 bp reads. SOAPnuke was used to process the raw data, removing reads that contained adapters or uncalled bases, had a mean Phred below 15, or lacked an exact match to the constant primer or identifier. COPE v1.2.5 was used to merge the high-quality paired reads, and each unique nucleotide sequence was defined as a clonotype. MiTCR v1.1 was used to align the clonotypes against IMGT TRBV, TRBD and TRBJ reference segments. The analysis included only V-J combinations with a frequency above 0.0001, which together covered roughly 99% of the repertoires. The TCS score was defined as F50 (clonal expansion) divided by E x V (chaos), with BLOSUM62-based TCRdist calculated between CDR3 peptides within each V-J. Welch's t-statistics and random forest reduced roughly 500 V-J features to 10 to 15, which were used in a naive Bayes classifier (R e1071). Sample size was not statistically predetermined, and investigators were not blinded to group allocation. The paper reports TCR Vbeta CDR3 sequencing of over 120 peripheral blood samples: some 44 ophthalmopathy, fewer than 80 hyperthyroidism and some 17 progressor patients.

Sequences were derived from peripheral blood mononuclear cells (PBMCs), sampled at new diagnosis, from a patient treated with antithyroid drugs. The rearrangement joined TRBV11-2 to TRBJ2-1, and 8 junction bases match TRBD1. This clonotype was obtained from a young man with Graves disease. Donor details come from another sample of the same person, matched by shared clones. The encoded CDR3 is CASSFGTGYNEQFF. At the DNA level, the sequence is TGTGCCAGCAGCTTCGGGACAGGATACAATGAGCAGTTCTTC.